This T cell receptor (beta chain) was recorded in a study of T cell responses to AZD1222 COVID-19 vaccine. Germline CDR1 SNHLY, CDR2 FYNNEI. There are 14 residues in the CDR3. V was shortened by 6 bases and J by 8 bases, with 16 bases between the two germline ends. Generated by immunoSEQ multiplex PCR, the TCRdb table keeps only in-frame clones and is missing some. The sample yields 150,000 to 180,000 clones, 88% seen once. The sequence was obtained from an adult in good health. J is TRBJ1-4 and V is TRBV2; D unresolved. Material: peripheral blood, obtained on day 0 of AZD1222 vaccination. The CDR3 protein is CASRTKQKGEKLFF. The CDR3 DNA sequence: TGTGCCAGCAGGACAAAACAAAAAGGCGAAAAACTGTTTTTT.